The clone carrying this T cell receptor beta chain showed up many times. No antigen is known for it. The CDR3 runs 19 residues. V shed 3 bases, J shed 0 bases, and the junction held 8 bases outside the gene matches. Germline V gene data show CDR1 as SNHLY and CDR2 as FYNNEI. Study processing details: The authors used CDR3 differences across clinicopathological groups to build a distant-metastasis classifier for papillary thyroid cancer. MiXCR reprocessed the PCR reads for TCRdb. The V and J calls come from TCRdb's annotation, not from the publication. The sample lists some 10,000 clones, roughly 9.8% occurring once. The source of the sample is a study of metastatic and nonmetastatic thyroid tumors. The wider study: Peripheral blood and tumor or nodule samples from malignant and benign thyroid patients were compared.

Study observations and caveats: Reports indicated that malignant thyroid tumors showed significantly higher TCR beta diversity than benign nodules did, in blood and tumor.

Nobody among the patients had been given any treatment before thyroid surgery. Sequenced input: tumor tissue. The rearrangement uses TRBV2 and TRBJ1-4; 12 bases are shared with TRBD1. This clonotype was sampled from a female donor with papillary thyroid cancer or a benign thyroid nodule (not recorded which). Some clones in this sample may be carry-over from other donors' samples. As DNA, the CDR3 is TGTGCCAGCAGTGATTGGGGACAGGGGGCGGTTGCAACTAATGAAAAACTGTTTTTT. Protein: CASSDWGQGAVATNEKLFF. Full variable domain (missing parts from reference TRBV2 and TRBJ1-4): EPEVTQTPSHQVTQMGQEVILRCVPISNHLYFYWYRQILGQKVEFLVSFYNNEISEKSEIFDDQFSVERPDGSNFTLKIRSTKLEDSAMYFCASSDWGQGAVATNEKLFFGSGTQLSVL.